This T cell receptor (beta chain) was sequenced during a study of CD8+ T cells in alopecia areata. Extraction and reverse transcription of RNA yielded cDNA as the sequencing template. Clones were read by immunoSEQ multiplex PCR, and TCRdb kept only the in-frame ones, dropping some. The profile shows about 180,000 clones, about 51% of them singletons. Treatment denoted: oral pan-JAK inhibitor, 5-10 mg twice daily. The CDR3 runs 14 residues. The germline CDR1 and CDR2 sequences are KGHSH and LQKENI. The V gene lost 1 base and the J gene lost 3 bases, with 6 bases spanning the gap. This clone was counted only a few times.

The receptor comes from a human donor with alopecia areata. Source: CD8+ T cells sorted from blood, taken at week 52, from a patient treated with tofacitinib. The rearrangement uses TRBV18 and TRBJ1-4; no definite D call. The CDR3 nucleotides read TGTGCCAGCTCACCACGAGGGCCTAATGAAAAACTGTTTTTT. It is translated as CASSPRGPNEKLFF.